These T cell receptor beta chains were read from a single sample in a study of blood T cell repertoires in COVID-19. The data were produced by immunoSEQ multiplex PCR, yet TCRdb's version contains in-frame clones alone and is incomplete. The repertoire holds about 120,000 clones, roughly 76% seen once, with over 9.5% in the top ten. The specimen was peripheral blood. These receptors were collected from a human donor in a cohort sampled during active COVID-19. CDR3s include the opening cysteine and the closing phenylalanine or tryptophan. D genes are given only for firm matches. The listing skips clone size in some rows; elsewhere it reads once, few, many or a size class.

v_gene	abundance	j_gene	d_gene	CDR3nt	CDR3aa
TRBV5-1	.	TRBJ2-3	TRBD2	TGCGCCAGCAGCCTTCCGACTAGCGGGGGATCTAGCACAGATACGCAGTATTTT	CASSLPTSGGSSTDTQYF
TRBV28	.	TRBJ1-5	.	TGTGCCACCCTTGGGGCTGACAATCAGCCCCAGCATTTT	CATLGADNQPQHF
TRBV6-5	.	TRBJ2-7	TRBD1	TGTGCCAGCAGGGGGGACAGGAGGAAGTACGAGCAGTACTTC	CASRGDRRKYEQYF
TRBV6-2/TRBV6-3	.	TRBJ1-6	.	TGTGCCAGCAGTTCAACGGAGGGAGGCCCGGGATCACCCCTCCACTTT	CASSSTEGGPGSPLHF
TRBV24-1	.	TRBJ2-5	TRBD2	TGTGCCACCAGTGATTCCTCCTCTAGCGGGAGGGCGGAGACCCAGTACTTC	CATSDSSSSGRAETQYF
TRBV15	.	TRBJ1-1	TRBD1	TGTGCCACCAGCAGAGCCACGGCAGGGGGATCTGAAGCTTTCTTT	CATSRATAGGSEAFF
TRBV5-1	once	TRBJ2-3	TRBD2	TGCGCCAGCAGCTTGGGTAGCGGGGCCAGCACAGATACGCAGTATTTT	CASSLGSGASTDTQYF
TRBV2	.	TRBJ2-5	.	TGTGCCAGCAGTGAAGACAGATACCAAGAGACCCAGTACTTC	CASSEDRYQETQYF
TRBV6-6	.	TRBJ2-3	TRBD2	TGTGCCAGCAGTCAGAGACTAGCGGGAGCGACCCGCACAGATACGCAGTATTTT	CASSQRLAGATRTDTQYF
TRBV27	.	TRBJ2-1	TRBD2	TGTGCCAGCAGTTTATCGGGACTAGCGGGAGGGCCAATTGAAGCATCCCGGAATGAGCAGTTCTTC	CASSLSGLAGGPIEASRNEQFF
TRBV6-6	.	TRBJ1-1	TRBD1	TGTGCCAGCAGCCCGACAGGGGCCGCCACTGAAGCTTTCTTT	CASSPTGAATEAFF
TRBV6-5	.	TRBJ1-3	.	TGTGCCAGCAGGAGACAGTCAAACTCTGGAAACACCATATATTTT	CASRRQSNSGNTIYF
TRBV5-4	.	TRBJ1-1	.	TGTGCCAGCCACAGTGGTGGGTATACTGAAGCTTTCTTT	CASHSGGYTEAFF
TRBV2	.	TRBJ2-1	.	TGTGCCAGCGAGTTGGAACAGGGCTCCTACAATGAGCAGTTCTTC	CASELEQGSYNEQFF
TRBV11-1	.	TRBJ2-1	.	TGTGCCAGCAGCTTAGTATTGGCTGAGCAGTTCTTC	CASSLVLAEQFF
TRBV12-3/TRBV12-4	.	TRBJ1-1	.	TGTGCCACCTTAACGAACGGGGGCACTGAAGCTTTCTTT	CATLTNGGTEAFF
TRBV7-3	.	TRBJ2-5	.	TGTGCCAGCAGCCCCTCCATGGGGGGCCAAGAGACCCAGTACTTC	CASSPSMGGQETQYF
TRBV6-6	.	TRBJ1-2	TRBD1	TGTGCCAGCGTACAGGGGAGCTATGGCTACACCTTC	CASVQGSYGYTF